Sequencing of this TCR beta chain was carried out in a study of response to subunit inactivated influenza vaccine. This clonotype was detected many times. TCRdb called the RT-PCR reads again in MiXCR, with one record for every CDR3 protein. The sample carries about 160,000 distinct CDR3 sequences, under 13% recorded once. The receptor comes from a man aged 45-65 years who received an inactivated influenza vaccine. Sample: non-naive T cells sorted from PBMCs, taken about 6 weeks after vaccination.

DNA for the CDR3: TGCAGCGTTGAGGGGGATCTCTATGGCTACACCTTC. Amino acid sequence: CSVEGDLYGYTF. The genes are TRBV29-1 and TRBJ1-2, with a tentative D call TRBD1 (5 bases). The CDR3 length is 12 residues. With 3 bases removed from V and 4 bases from J, the gap between germline ends came to 9 bases. The germline CDR1 and CDR2 sequences are SQVTM and ANQGSEA.